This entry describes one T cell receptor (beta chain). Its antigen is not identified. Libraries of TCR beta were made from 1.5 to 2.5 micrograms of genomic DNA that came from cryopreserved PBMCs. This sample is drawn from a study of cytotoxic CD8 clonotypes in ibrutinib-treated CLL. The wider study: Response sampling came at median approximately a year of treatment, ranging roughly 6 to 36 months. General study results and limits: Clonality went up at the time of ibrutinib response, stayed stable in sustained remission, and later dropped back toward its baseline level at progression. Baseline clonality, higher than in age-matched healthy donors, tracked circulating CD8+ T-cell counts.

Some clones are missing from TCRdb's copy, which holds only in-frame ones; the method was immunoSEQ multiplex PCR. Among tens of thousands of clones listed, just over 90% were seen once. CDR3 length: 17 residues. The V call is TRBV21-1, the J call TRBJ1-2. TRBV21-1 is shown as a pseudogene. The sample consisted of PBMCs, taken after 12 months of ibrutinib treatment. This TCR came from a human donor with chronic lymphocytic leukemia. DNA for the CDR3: TGTGCCAGCAGCAAAGGGCGGGAGCCATATTCTAACTATGGCTACACCTTC. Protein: CASSKGREPYSNYGYTF.